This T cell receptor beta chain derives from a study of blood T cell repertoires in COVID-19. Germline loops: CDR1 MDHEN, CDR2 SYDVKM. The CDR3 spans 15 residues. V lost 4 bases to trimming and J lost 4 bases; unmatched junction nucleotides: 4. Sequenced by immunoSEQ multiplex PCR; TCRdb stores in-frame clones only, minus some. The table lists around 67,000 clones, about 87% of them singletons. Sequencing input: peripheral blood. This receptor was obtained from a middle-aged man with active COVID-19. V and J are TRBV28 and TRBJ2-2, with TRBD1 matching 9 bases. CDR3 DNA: TGTGCCAGCAGTTGGACAGGGGACCTCACCGGGGAGCTGTTTTTT. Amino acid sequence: CASSWTGDLTGELFF.